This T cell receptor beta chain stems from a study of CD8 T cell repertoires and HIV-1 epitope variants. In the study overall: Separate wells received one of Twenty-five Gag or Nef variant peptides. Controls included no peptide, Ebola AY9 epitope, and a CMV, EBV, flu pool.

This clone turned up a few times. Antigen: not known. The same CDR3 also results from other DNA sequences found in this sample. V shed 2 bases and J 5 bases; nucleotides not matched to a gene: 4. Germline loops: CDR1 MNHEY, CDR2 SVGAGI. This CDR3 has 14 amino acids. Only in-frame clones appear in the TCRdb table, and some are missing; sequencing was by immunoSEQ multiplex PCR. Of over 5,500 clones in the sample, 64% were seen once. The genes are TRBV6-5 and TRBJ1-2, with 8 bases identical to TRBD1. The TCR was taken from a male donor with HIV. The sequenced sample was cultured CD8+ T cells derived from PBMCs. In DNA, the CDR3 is TGTGCCAGCAGTTACGACACAGGGGGATATGGCTACACCTTC. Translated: CASSYDTGGYGYTF.